This T cell receptor beta chain was recovered during a study of cytotoxic CD8 clonotypes in ibrutinib-treated CLL. Study in general: Partial responses numbered around 25 and complete responses 2; after a median about 72 months, approximately 14 stayed remitted and approximately twelve progressed.

Study findings and constraints: Public clonotypes (which were uncommon) either contracted or remained stable on treatment. Upon ibrutinib response clonality rose, and upon progression it fell back toward baseline.

To note about this clone: Its specificity is not known. Other DNA sequences within the sample encode an identical CDR3.

Sequenced by immunoSEQ multiplex PCR; TCRdb stores in-frame clones only, minus some. The table shows approximately 300,000 clones, with roughly 79% occurring only once. The TCR originated in a human donor with chronic lymphocytic leukemia. This material consisted of PBMCs, taken before ibrutinib treatment.

The CDR3: CASSLVGTDSYEQYF. The CDR3 DNA is TGTGCCAGCAGCTTAGTAGGGACAGACTCCTACGAGCAGTACTTC. The genes are TRBV7-2 and TRBJ2-7; TRBD1 agrees at 7 bases. V dropped 1 base and J dropped 0; count of bases not matched to a gene: 3. Germline values: CDR1 SGHTA, CDR2 FQGNSA. This CDR3 contains 15 residues.